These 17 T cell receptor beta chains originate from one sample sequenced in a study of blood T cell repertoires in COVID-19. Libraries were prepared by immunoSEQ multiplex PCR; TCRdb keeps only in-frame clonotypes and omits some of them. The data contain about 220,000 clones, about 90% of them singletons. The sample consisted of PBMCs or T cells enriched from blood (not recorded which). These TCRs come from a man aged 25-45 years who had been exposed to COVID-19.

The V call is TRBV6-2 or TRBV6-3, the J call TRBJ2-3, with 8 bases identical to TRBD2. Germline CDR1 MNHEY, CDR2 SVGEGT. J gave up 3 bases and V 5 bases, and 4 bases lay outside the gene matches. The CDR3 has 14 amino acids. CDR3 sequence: CASSAGGETDTQYF. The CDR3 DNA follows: TGTGCCAGCAGTGCGGGGGGAGAGACAGATACGCAGTATTTT.

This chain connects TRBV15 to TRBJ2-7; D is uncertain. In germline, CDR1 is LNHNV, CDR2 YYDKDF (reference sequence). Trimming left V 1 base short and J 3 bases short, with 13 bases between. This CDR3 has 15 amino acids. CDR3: CATSRGASGDYEQYF. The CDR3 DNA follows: TGTGCCACCAGCAGAGGAGCTTCGGGTGACTACGAGCAGTACTTC. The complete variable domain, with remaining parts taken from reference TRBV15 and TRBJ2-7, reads DAMVIQNPRYQVTQFGKPVTLSCSQTLNHNVMYWYQQKSSQAPKLLFHYYDKDFNNEADTPDNFQSRRPNTSFCFLDIRSPGLGDTAMYLCATSRGASGDYEQYFGPGTRLTVT.

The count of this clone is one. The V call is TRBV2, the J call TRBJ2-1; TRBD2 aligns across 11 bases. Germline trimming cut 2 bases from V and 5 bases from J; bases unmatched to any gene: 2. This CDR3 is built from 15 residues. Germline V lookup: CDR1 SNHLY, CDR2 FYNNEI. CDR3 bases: TGTGCCAGCAGTGAACGACTAGCGGGGAACAATGAGCAGTTCTTC. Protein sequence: CASSERLAGNNEQFF. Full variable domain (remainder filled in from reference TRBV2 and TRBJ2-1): EPEVTQTPSHQVTQMGQEVILRCVPISNHLYFYWYRQILGQKVEFLVSFYNNEISEKSEIFDDQFSVERPDGSNFTLKIRSTKLEDSAMYFCASSERLAGNNEQFFGPGTRLTVL.

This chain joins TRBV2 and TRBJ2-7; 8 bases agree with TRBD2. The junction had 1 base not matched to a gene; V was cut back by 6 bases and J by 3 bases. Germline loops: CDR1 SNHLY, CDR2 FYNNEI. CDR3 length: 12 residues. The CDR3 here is CASRGTSYEQYF. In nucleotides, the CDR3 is TGTGCCAGCAGGGGGACTAGCTACGAGCAGTACTTC.

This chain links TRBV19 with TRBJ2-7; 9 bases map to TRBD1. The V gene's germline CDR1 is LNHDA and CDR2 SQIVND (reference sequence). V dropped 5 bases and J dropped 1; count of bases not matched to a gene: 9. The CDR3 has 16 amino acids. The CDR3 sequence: CASSPLPGTGSYEQYF. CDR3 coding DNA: TGTGCCAGTAGTCCGCTGCCCGGGACAGGGTCCTACGAGCAGTACTTC. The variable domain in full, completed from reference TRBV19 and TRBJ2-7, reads DGGITQSPKYLFRKEGQNVTLSCEQNLNHDAMYWYRQDPGQGLRLIYYSQIVNDFQKGDIAEGYSVSREKKESFPLTVTSAQKNPTAFYLCASSPLPGTGSYEQYFGPGTRLTVT.

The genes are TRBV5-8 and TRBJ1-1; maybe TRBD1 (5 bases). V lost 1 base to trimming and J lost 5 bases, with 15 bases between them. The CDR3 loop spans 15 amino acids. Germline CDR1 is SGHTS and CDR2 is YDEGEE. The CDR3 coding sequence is TGTGCCAGCAGCTTGCGGATAGGGGTCGGGACTGAAGCTTTCTTT. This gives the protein CASSLRIGVGTEAFF.

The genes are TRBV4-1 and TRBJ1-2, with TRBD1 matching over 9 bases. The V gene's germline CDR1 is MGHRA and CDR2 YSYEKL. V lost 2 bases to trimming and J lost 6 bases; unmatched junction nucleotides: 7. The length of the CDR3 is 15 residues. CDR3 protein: CASSQWDRVFNGYTF. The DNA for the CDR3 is TGCGCCAGCAGCCAATGGGACAGGGTATTTAATGGCTACACCTTC.

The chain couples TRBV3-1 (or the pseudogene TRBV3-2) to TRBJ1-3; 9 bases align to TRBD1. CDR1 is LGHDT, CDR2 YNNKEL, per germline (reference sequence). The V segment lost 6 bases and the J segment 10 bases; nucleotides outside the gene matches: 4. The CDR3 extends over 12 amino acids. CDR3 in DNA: TGTGCCAGCAGTCAACAGGGGGCAACCATATATTTT. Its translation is CASSQQGATIYF.

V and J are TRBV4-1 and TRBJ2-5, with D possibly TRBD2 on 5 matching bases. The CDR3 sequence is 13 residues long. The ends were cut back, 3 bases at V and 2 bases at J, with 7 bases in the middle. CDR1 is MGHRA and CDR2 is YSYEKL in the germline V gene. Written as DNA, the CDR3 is TGCGCCAGCAGCCAGGAGGATCAAGAGACCCAGTACTTC. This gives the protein CASSQEDQETQYF.

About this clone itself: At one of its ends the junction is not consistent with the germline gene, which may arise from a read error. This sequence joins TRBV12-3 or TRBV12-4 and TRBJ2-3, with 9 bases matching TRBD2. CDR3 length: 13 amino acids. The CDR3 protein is CASRGTSKDTQYF. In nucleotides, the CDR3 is TGTGCCAGCAGAGGGACTAGCAAAGATACGCAGTATTTT.

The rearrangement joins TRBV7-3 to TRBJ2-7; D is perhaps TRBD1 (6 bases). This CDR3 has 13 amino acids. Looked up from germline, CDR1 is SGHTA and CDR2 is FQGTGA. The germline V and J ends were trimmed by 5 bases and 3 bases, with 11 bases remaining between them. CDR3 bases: TGTGCCAGCAGCCAGATACAGGGCTACGAGCAGTACTTC. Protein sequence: CASSQIQGYEQYF.

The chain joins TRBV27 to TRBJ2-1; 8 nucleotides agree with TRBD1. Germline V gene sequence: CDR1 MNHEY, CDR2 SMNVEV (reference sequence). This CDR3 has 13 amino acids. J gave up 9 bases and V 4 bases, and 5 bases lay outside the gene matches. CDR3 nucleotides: TGTGCCAGCAGTTCGCCAGGGGGCACTGAGCAGTTCTTC. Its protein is CASSSPGGTEQFF.

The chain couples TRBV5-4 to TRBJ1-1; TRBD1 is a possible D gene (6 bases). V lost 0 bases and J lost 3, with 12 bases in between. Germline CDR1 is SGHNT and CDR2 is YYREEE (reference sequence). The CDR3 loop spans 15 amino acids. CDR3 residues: CASSLAGGRDTEAFF. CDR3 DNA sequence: TGTGCCAGCAGCTTGGCGGGGGGGCGGGACACTGAAGCTTTCTTT.

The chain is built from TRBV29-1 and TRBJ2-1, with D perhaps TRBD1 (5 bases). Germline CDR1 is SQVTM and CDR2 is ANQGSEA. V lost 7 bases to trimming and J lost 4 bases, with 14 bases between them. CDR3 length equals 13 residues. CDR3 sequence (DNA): TGCAGCGCCCGGCCGGACAAGTACAATGAGCAGTTCTTC. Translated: CSARPDKYNEQFF.

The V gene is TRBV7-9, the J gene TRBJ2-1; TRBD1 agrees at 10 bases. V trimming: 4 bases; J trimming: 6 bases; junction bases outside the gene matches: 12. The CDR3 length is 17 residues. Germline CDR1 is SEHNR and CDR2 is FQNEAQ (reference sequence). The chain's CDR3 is CASSSPKDRGHVNEQFF. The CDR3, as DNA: TGTGCCAGCAGCTCCCCCAAAGACAGGGGGCATGTCAATGAGCAGTTCTTC.

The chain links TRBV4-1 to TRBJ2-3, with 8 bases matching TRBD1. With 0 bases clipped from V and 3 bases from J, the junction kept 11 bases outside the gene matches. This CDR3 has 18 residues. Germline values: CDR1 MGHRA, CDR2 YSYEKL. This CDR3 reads CASSQDPARQGRTDTQYF. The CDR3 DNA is TGCGCCAGCAGCCAAGATCCGGCGAGACAGGGGAGGACAGATACGCAGTATTTT.

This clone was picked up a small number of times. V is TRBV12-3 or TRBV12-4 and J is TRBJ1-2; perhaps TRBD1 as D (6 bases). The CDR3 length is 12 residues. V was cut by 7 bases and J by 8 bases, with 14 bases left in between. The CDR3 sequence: CASTERGGGYTF. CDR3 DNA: TGTGCCAGCACCGAACGGGGGGGCGGCTACACCTTC.